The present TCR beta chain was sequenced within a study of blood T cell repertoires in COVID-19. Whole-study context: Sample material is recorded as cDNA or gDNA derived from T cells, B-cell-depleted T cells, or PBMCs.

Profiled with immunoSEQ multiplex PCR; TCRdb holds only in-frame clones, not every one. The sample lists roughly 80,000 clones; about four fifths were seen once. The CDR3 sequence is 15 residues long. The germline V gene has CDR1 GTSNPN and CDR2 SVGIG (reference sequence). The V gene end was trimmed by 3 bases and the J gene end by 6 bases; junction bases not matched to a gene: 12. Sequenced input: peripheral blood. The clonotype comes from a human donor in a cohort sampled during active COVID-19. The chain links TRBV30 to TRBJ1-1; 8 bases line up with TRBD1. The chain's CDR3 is CAWSPLDRDGAEAFF. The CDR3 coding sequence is TGTGCCTGGAGCCCCCTGGACAGGGACGGCGCTGAAGCTTTCTTT.